Listed here are 27 T cell receptor beta chains from one sample, sequenced in a study of ipilimumab plus nivolumab after autologous stem cell transplantation. Clones were sequenced by immunoSEQ multiplex PCR, and TCRdb holds only the in-frame ones, with some missing. Here the sample spans about 22,000 clones, roughly 69% being singletons. The material was PBMCs, obtained in a trial of ipilimumab plus nivolumab as post-transplant consolidation. These receptors were collected from a male donor with diffuse large B-cell lymphoma.

In the case of this clone: The same CDR3 also results from other DNA sequences found in this sample. CDR3 DNA: TGCGCCAGCAGCTTGCAAGCGGGAGACACAGATACGCAGTATTTT. It is translated as CASSLQAGDTDTQYF. J is TRBJ2-3 and V is TRBV5-1, with TRBD2 matching 8 bases. Germline values: CDR1 SGHRS, CDR2 YFSETQ. The J segment lost 2 bases and the V segment lost 1 base, leaving 3 bases of the junction unmatched. The CDR3 is 15 residues long.

The chain has TRBV4-1 and TRBJ1-4; 7 bases agree with TRBD1. Germline CDR1 reads MGHRA; CDR2 reads YSYEKL. The CDR3 runs 15 residues. The junction had 4 bases not matched to a gene; V was cut back by 1 base and J by 5 bases. The CDR3 region has the DNA TGCGCCAGCAGCCAAGGACAGGGCCTCAATGAAAAACTGTTTTTT. The encoded protein is CASSQGQGLNEKLFF.

This chain joins TRBV7-6 and TRBJ2-3; 7 bases agree with TRBD2. Germline V gene lookup returns CDR1 SGHVS and CDR2 FNYEAQ. The V gene end was trimmed by 6 bases and the J gene end by 4 bases; junction bases not matched to a gene: 7. The CDR3 length is 14 residues. CDR3 region: CASSQTGGPDTQYF. DNA of the CDR3: TGTGCCAGCAGTCAAACGGGAGGACCAGATACGCAGTATTTT.

This clone was observed once. This chain's CDR3 is CASSLSGADSYGYTF. The CDR3 bases are TGTGCCAGCAGTTTATCGGGCGCCGACTCCTATGGCTACACCTTC. This rearrangement joins TRBV28 to TRBJ1-2; D gene ambiguous. V was cut by 1 base and J by 4 bases, with 13 bases left in between. The CDR3 runs to 15 residues. Germline loops: CDR1 MDHEN, CDR2 SYDVKM.

This clone appeared a single time. This chain uses TRBV7-2 with TRBJ2-1, with D possibly TRBD1 on 5 matching bases. V was shortened by 6 bases and J by 2 bases, with 11 bases between the two germline ends. Germline V gives CDR1 SGHTA, CDR2 FQGNSA. The CDR3 consists of 14 residues. DNA for the CDR3: TGTGCCAGCAGGGTTGACAGTCCCTACAATGAGCAGTTCTTC. This sequence encodes CASRVDSPYNEQFF.

This chain links TRBV5-4 with TRBJ2-7, with TRBD2 identical over 9 bases. This CDR3 contains 14 residues. Germline V gene data show CDR1 as SGHNT and CDR2 as YYREEE (reference sequence). V was pared by 2 bases and J by 4 bases, with 4 bases of the junction left unmatched. The CDR3 sequence: CASSLAGGPYEQYF. CDR3 bases: TGTGCCAGCAGCTTAGCGGGGGGCCCTTACGAGCAGTACTTC.

This chain uses TRBV5-1 with TRBJ2-5; a weak D match, TRBD1 (5 bases). V dropped 3 bases and J dropped 0 bases, with 15 bases sitting between them. Per germline, CDR1 SGHRS and CDR2 YFSETQ. CDR3 length: 16 residues. The CDR3 nucleotides are TGCGCCAGCAGCTCCACCCCGGACACCTACCAAGAGACCCAGTACTTC. As protein: CASSSTPDTYQETQYF. The whole variable domain, remainder taken from reference TRBV5-1 and TRBJ2-5, is KAGVTQTPRYLIKTRGQQVTLSCSPISGHRSVSWYQQTPGQGLQFLFEYFSETQRNKGNFPGRFSGRQFSNSRSEMNVSTLELGDSALYLCASSSTPDTYQETQYFGPGTRLLVL.

V is TRBV30 and J is TRBJ1-3; weak D call: TRBD1 (6 bases). CDR3 length: 15 residues. Germline V gene data show CDR1 as GTSNPN and CDR2 as SVGIG (reference sequence). V was clipped by 0 bases and J by 0 bases, with 9 bases between them. The CDR3 DNA reads TGTGCCTGGAGTGTAGACAGGAGCTCTGGAAACACCATATATTTT. This gives the protein CAWSVDRSSGNTIYF.

This clone turned up a few times. This sequence joins TRBV7-3 and TRBJ2-3; 12 bases are shared with TRBD2. V was clipped by 5 bases and J by 0 bases; unmatched bases: 3. In germline, CDR1 is SGHTA, CDR2 FQGTGA. The CDR3 has 16 residues. The CDR3: CASSPGLAGSTDTQYF. Here the CDR3 DNA reads TGTGCCAGCAGCCCAGGACTAGCGGGAAGCACAGATACGCAGTATTTT.

This chain joins TRBV7-9 and TRBJ1-2; 7 bases agree with TRBD1. Germline CDR1 SEHNR, CDR2 FQNEAQ (reference sequence). V shed 0 bases, J shed 7 bases, and the junction held 11 bases outside the gene matches. The CDR3 runs 16 residues. The CDR3 bases are TGTGCCAGCAGCTTAGCGGGGGGACAGCCACCTTTTGGCTACACCTTC. Translating it yields CASSLAGGQPPFGYTF.

The rearrangement links TRBV2 to TRBJ1-4; D remains ambiguous. This CDR3 is built from 19 residues. Trimming removed 3 bases from V and 0 bases from J, with 20 bases in between. CDR1 and CDR2 (germline): SNHLY, FYNNEI. CDR3 in amino acids: CASSDVPGQHSSTNEKLFF. The CDR3 DNA reads as TGTGCCAGCAGTGATGTCCCGGGTCAGCACAGTTCAACTAATGAAAAACTGTTTTTT.

This clone showed up just once. This rearrangement joins TRBV5-1 to TRBJ2-1; 7 positions match TRBD1. CDR3 size: 17 residues. The V segment lost 7 bases and the J segment 2 bases; nucleotides outside the gene matches: 15. Germline values: CDR1 SGHRS, CDR2 YFSETQ. CDR3 residues: CASSPPRQGGAYNEQFF. The DNA of the CDR3 is TGCGCCAGCTCCCCACCGCGACAGGGCGGCGCCTACAATGAGCAGTTCTTC.

The genes are TRBV18 and TRBJ2-2, with 8 bases aligning to TRBD1. With 6 bases clipped from V and 3 bases from J, the junction kept 0 bases outside the gene matches. The CDR3 runs 13 residues. Germline CDR1 is KGHSH and CDR2 is LQKENI. DNA of the CDR3: TGTGCCAGCTCGGACAGGGACACCGGGGAGCTGTTTTTT. Protein sequence: CASSDRDTGELFF.

The gene calls are TRBV23-1 and TRBJ1-5; the D gene is possibly TRBD1 (5 bases). TRBV23-1 is an ORF for which the function is uncertain. The CDR3 sequence is 15 residues long. V was cut by 2 bases and J by 2 bases, with 10 bases left in between. CDR3 in amino acids: CASSQSQGGNQPQHF. CDR3 DNA sequence: TGCGCCAGCAGTCAAAGCCAGGGAGGCAATCAGCCCCAGCATTTT.

This clone was observed a few times. The chain recombines TRBV7-2 with TRBJ2-3; unclear D gene. This CDR3 contains 14 residues. Germline V gene data show CDR1 as SGHTA and CDR2 as FQGNSA. Trimming took 4 bases from V and 2 from J, leaving 10 bases between them. CDR3 nucleotides: TGTGCCAGCAGCTCGGTTAGTCTCACAGATACGCAGTATTTT. The encoded protein is CASSSVSLTDTQYF.

This clone is judged medium-sized. This chain links TRBV5-6 with TRBJ2-1, with 11 bases that match TRBD2. Germline CDR1 is SGHDT and CDR2 is YYEEEE. J gave up 8 bases and V 3 bases, and 4 bases lay outside the gene matches. The CDR3 contains 14 residues. The CDR3 loop reads CASSYSGGVDEQFF. DNA of the CDR3: TGTGCCAGCAGCTATAGCGGGGGGGTAGATGAGCAGTTCTTC. Full variable domain (missing parts from reference TRBV5-6 and TRBJ2-1): DAGVTQSPTHLIKTRGQQVTLRCSPKSGHDTVSWYQQALGQGPQFIFQYYEEEERQRGNFPDRFSGHQFPNYSSELNVNALLLGDSALYLCASSYSGGVDEQFFGPGTRLTVL.

CDR3 nucleotide sequence: TGTGCCAGCAGTTCGGGACAGGTGGCCCAAGAGACCCAGTACTTC. Residues: CASSSGQVAQETQYF. The chain joins TRBV28 to TRBJ2-5; 8 bases are a match to TRBD1. Germline CDR1 MDHEN, CDR2 SYDVKM. There are 15 residues in the CDR3. V was pared by 4 bases and J by 1 base, with 5 bases of the junction left unmatched. The full variable domain, completed using reference TRBV28 and TRBJ2-5, is DVKVTQSSRYLVKRTGEKVFLECVQDMDHENMFWYRQDPGLGLRLIYFSYDVKMKEKGDIPEGYSVSREKKERFSLILESASTNQTSMYLCASSSGQVAQETQYFGPGTRLLVL.

The genes are TRBV28 and TRBJ1-3; unclear D gene. The V end lost 3 bases, the J end lost 2 bases, and 14 bases lay between the germline ends. Germline V gives CDR1 MDHEN, CDR2 SYDVKM. This CDR3 is built from 16 residues. The CDR3 DNA follows: TGTGCCAGCAGTTTGGCCGGGGATAATACTGGAAACACCATATATTTT. Protein sequence: CASSLAGDNTGNTIYF.

The V gene is TRBV20-1, the J gene TRBJ2-1; D might be TRBD2 (6 bases). Germline-derived CDR1 and CDR2 are DFQATT and SNEGSKA (reference sequence). The length of the CDR3 is 11 residues. Trimming removed 6 bases at V and 4 bases at J, with 7 bases between. CDR3: CSAEGYNEQFF. In DNA, the CDR3 is TGCAGTGCGGAGGGATACAATGAGCAGTTCTTC.

This clone has just one count. This rearrangement joins TRBV4-1 to TRBJ2-3, with unresolved D. The CDR3 is made up of 13 amino acids. V lost 2 bases to trimming and J lost 2 bases, with 5 bases between them. Germline V gives CDR1 MGHRA, CDR2 YSYEKL. CDR3 DNA sequence: TGCGCCAGCAGCCAACTCTACACAGATACGCAGTATTTT. Encoded protein: CASSQLYTDTQYF.

This clone was detected a few times. The V call is TRBV5-1, the J call TRBJ1-4, with D unresolved. Trimming removed 2 bases at V and 5 bases at J, with 10 bases between. CDR3 length: 14 amino acids. Germline-derived CDR1 and CDR2 are SGHRS and YFSETQ. The CDR3 spells CASSLKGINEKLFF. CDR3 DNA sequence: TGCGCCAGCAGCTTAAAAGGAATCAATGAAAAACTGTTTTTT.

The table lists this clone with a few counts. The V gene is TRBV4-1, the J gene TRBJ1-2; D may be TRBD1 (6 bases). Germline V lookup: CDR1 MGHRA, CDR2 YSYEKL. V lost 3 bases and J lost 4, with 6 bases in between. The CDR3 is made up of 12 amino acids. The CDR3 here is CASSQGAYGYTF. DNA for the CDR3: TGCGCCAGCAGCCAGGGGGCCTATGGCTACACCTTC.

V gene TRBV5-6 combines with J gene TRBJ2-7; TRBD2 is a possible D gene (5 bases). The germline V and J ends were trimmed by 2 bases and 7 bases, with 10 bases remaining between them. In germline, CDR1 is SGHDT, CDR2 YYEEEE. CDR3 size: 12 residues. The CDR3 is CASSFNTGEQYF. The CDR3 DNA reads as TGTGCCAGCAGCTTTAACACGGGGGAGCAGTACTTC.

The rearrangement uses TRBV9 and TRBJ2-1; TRBD2 agrees at 9 bases. The CDR3 length is 16 residues. Germline V gene sequence: CDR1 SGDLS, CDR2 YYNGEE. V gave up 4 bases and J gave up 8 bases; unmatched junction bases: 13. For the CDR3, the DNA is TGTGCCAGCAGCCCCCAAGGGGCGGGGGGGCGCGATGAGCAGTTCTTC. Translating gives CASSPQGAGGRDEQFF.

This chain joins TRBV10-3 and TRBJ2-5; D might be TRBD1 or TRBD2, each matching 6 bases. Germline V gene data show CDR1 as ENHRY and CDR2 as SYGVKD. The CDR3 has 14 residues. The V end was cut by 6 bases, the J end by 1 base, with 12 bases between. The DNA of the CDR3 is TGTGCCATCAGCGGTTGGGGGGCCCAAGAGACCCAGTACTTC. Residues: CAISGWGAQETQYF.

The rearrangement links TRBV5-1 to TRBJ2-7, with 7 bases identical to TRBD1. Germline lookup yields CDR1 SGHRS and CDR2 YFSETQ. The CDR3 length is 14 residues. V dropped 2 bases and J dropped 5; count of bases not matched to a gene: 7. Here the CDR3 reads CASSLTGQAHEQYF. In DNA form, the CDR3 reads TGCGCCAGCAGCTTAACAGGACAGGCCCACGAGCAGTACTTC.

Regarding this clone: At the DNA level, this CDR3 is encoded by other sequences in the same sample as well. The chain employs TRBV5-1 and TRBJ1-3; the D gene is possibly TRBD1 (5 bases). V dropped 0 bases and J dropped 0 bases, with 13 bases sitting between them. The CDR3 consists of 17 residues. Germline-derived CDR1 and CDR2 are SGHRS and YFSETQ. In DNA form, the CDR3 reads TGCGCCAGCAGCTTGGGGGGGACTGGAGTCTCTGGAAACACCATATATTTT. Translated, it gives CASSLGGTGVSGNTIYF.